The TCR beta chain under discussion was sequenced for a study of blood T cells in healthy people across ages. The study, taken as a whole, reports: Age advanced and TCR beta diversity per million T cells fell, roughly linearly.

This clonotype was observed at least ten times. Antigen: not known. The second PCR ran 7 to 11 cycles with a sample-barcoded 5' primer and J-beta primers. TCRdb reprocessed the 5' RACE reads via MiXCR and lists one record per CDR3 protein. This table holds 1.2 million to 1.5 million distinct CDR3 sequences, 42% found once. CDR3 size: 14 residues. Trimming shortened V by 0 bases and J by 8 bases, and 13 bases separated the two germline ends. In germline, CDR1 is MGHRA, CDR2 YSYEKL. The chain combines TRBV4-1 with TRBJ1-2, with D unclear. What was sequenced was blood. This receptor was obtained from a woman aged 18-35 years in good health. The CDR3 coding sequence is TGCGCCAGCAGCCAAGATATTGGCAGCGGGGGCTACACCTTC. Its protein product is CASSQDIGSGGYTF.